The 26 T cell receptor beta chains listed next were all sequenced from one sample in a study of blood T cell repertoires in COVID-19. Data came from immunoSEQ multiplex PCR; TCRdb stores just in-frame clones and leaves some out. The top ten clones hold 0.99% of a sample with over 250,000 clones, more than 75% of them seen once. Sequenced input: peripheral blood. All receptors come from a woman between 40 and 55 years old who had recovered from COVID-19.

CDR3 DNA sequence: TGTGCCAGCAGTTACGGGAGTTTGCGTGGCTACACCTTC. This sequence encodes CASSYGSLRGYTF. The genes are TRBV6-2 or TRBV6-3 and TRBJ1-2, with D unclear. Germline CDR1 reads MNHEY; CDR2 reads SVGEGT. CDR3 length: 13 residues. V was cut by 2 bases and J by 7 bases, with 11 bases left in between.

A single count supports this clone. V gene TRBV10-3 combines with J gene TRBJ2-7, with TRBD1 as a possible D gene (5 bases). The CDR3 totals 13 residues. CDR1 ENHRY and CDR2 SYGVKD come from the germline V gene. V lost 4 bases and J lost 2, with 9 bases in between. The CDR3: CAISAPGTYEQYF. Written as DNA, the CDR3 is TGTGCCATCAGTGCGCCAGGGACCTACGAGCAGTACTTC.

The chain combines TRBV5-6 with TRBJ2-2, with a tentative D call TRBD1 (6 bases). The V gene lost 0 bases and the J gene lost 0 bases, with 9 bases spanning the gap. Germline CDR1 is SGHDT and CDR2 is YYEEEE. There are 16 residues in the CDR3. In nucleotides, the CDR3 is TGTGCCAGCAGCTTGGGCGCAGGGGCGAACACCGGGGAGCTGTTTTTT. Translating gives CASSLGAGANTGELFF.

V is TRBV7-9 and J is TRBJ2-5, with 12 bases fitting TRBD2. CDR3 size: 16 residues. Per germline, CDR1 SEHNR and CDR2 FQNEAQ (reference sequence). After removal of 1 base from V and 5 bases from J, the junction contained 5 bases not matched to a gene. The DNA of the CDR3 is TGTGCCAGCAGCTTAGTCCCTCTAGCGGGAGGGGAGACCCAGTACTTC. Translated, it gives CASSLVPLAGGETQYF.

V and J are TRBV24-1 and TRBJ1-1; 8 bases line up with TRBD1. Germline CDR1 is KGHDR and CDR2 is SFDVKD. V shed 8 bases, J shed 2 bases, and the junction held 6 bases outside the gene matches. This CDR3 contains 14 residues. CDR3: CATKGQGPNTEAFF. For the CDR3, the DNA is TGTGCCACCAAAGGACAGGGTCCTAACACTGAAGCTTTCTTT.

The chain couples TRBV7-6 to TRBJ1-3; maybe TRBD1 (5 bases). Germline V gene data show CDR1 as SGHVS and CDR2 as FNYEAQ. V dropped 2 bases and J dropped 0 bases, with 17 bases sitting between them. This CDR3 has 18 residues. The CDR3 protein is CASSLNSLQASSGNTIYF. The CDR3 coding sequence is TGTGCCAGCAGCTTAAATAGTTTACAGGCATCCTCTGGAAACACCATATATTTT. The whole variable domain, remainder taken from reference TRBV7-6 and TRBJ1-3, is GAGVSQSPRYKVTKRGQDVALRCDPISGHVSLYWYRQALGQGPEFLTYFNYEAQQDKSGLPNDRFSAERPEGSISTLTIQRTEQRDSAMYRCASSLNSLQASSGNTIYFGEGSWLTVV.

The V and J genes are TRBV11-3 and TRBJ2-4; TRBD1 agrees at 9 bases. Germline V gene lookup returns CDR1 SGHNT and CDR2 YENEEA. The CDR3 runs 16 residues. V dropped 5 bases and J dropped 10; count of bases not matched to a gene: 15. CDR3 sequence reads: CASSPQQGAVGRIQYF. The DNA of the CDR3 is TGTGCCAGCAGCCCACAACAGGGGGCGGTGGGCCGAATTCAGTACTTC.

The chain is built from TRBV7-8 and TRBJ1-6; D not certain. The CDR3 contains 15 residues. Deletions cut 5 bases from V and 7 bases from J, with 15 bases between. Germline V gives CDR1 SGHVS, CDR2 FQNEAQ. The CDR3 nucleotides are TGTGCCAGCAGCCCCCTGCGGGGTGGGAATTCACCCCTCCACTTT. Translation gives CASSPLRGGNSPLHF. The full variable domain, completed using reference TRBV7-8 and TRBJ1-6, is GAGVSQSPRYKVAKRGQDVALRCDPISGHVSLFWYQQALGQGPEFLTYFQNEAQLDKSGLPSDRFFAERPEGSVSTLKIQRTQQEDSAVYLCASSPLRGGNSPLHFGNGTRLTVT.

V usage is TRBV9 and J usage is TRBJ2-3; D might be TRBD2 (6 bases). Germline CDR1 reads SGDLS; CDR2 reads YYNGEE. The CDR3 loop spans 17 amino acids. Trimming took off 4 bases at V and 4 bases at J, with 22 bases between the two ends. DNA for the CDR3: TGTGCCAGCAGCCCGGGGGTGGGGTCCCGGTCGGCAGATACGCAGTATTTT. As protein: CASSPGVGSRSADTQYF.

In nucleotides, the CDR3 is TGTGCCAGCAGCACGGGACCGGGACAGGCGAACTATGGCTACACCTTC. It is translated as CASSTGPGQANYGYTF. J is TRBJ1-2 and V is TRBV5-4; TRBD1 agrees at 8 bases. Germline loops: CDR1 SGHNT, CDR2 YYREEE (reference sequence). Losses at the gene ends were 4 bases for V and 2 bases for J; bases not matched to a gene: 10. The CDR3 has 16 residues.

The chain links TRBV5-5 to TRBJ1-1; a possible D gene is TRBD1 (5 bases). The length of the CDR3 is 13 residues. The germline V gene has CDR1 SGHKS and CDR2 YYEKEE (reference sequence). Trimming stripped 3 bases from V and 11 bases from J, with 17 bases between. For the CDR3, the DNA is TGTGCCAGCAGCTCCCTATGGGGGGGAGGGGCTTTCTTT. Translation: CASSSLWGGGAFF.

J is TRBJ1-2 and V is TRBV6-6; D unresolved. This CDR3 comprises 11 residues. Trimming stripped 6 bases from V and 2 bases from J, with 4 bases between. Germline V gene sequence: CDR1 MNHNY, CDR2 SVGAGI (reference sequence). The CDR3 DNA follows: TGTGCCAGCAGGGCAAACTATGGCTACACCTTC. As protein: CASRANYGYTF.

V gene TRBV5-1 combines with J gene TRBJ2-2, with D unresolved. Germline V gene data show CDR1 as SGHRS and CDR2 as YFSETQ. The length of the CDR3 is 15 residues. The ends were cut back, 0 bases at V and 3 bases at J, with 9 bases in the middle. The CDR3 loop reads CASSLDGRDTGELFF. The CDR3 coding sequence is TGCGCCAGCAGCTTGGATGGCCGGGACACCGGGGAGCTGTTTTTT. The variable domain in full, completed from reference TRBV5-1 and TRBJ2-2, reads KAGVTQTPRYLIKTRGQQVTLSCSPISGHRSVSWYQQTPGQGLQFLFEYFSETQRNKGNFPGRFSGRQFSNSRSEMNVSTLELGDSALYLCASSLDGRDTGELFFGEGSRLTVL.

This sequence joins TRBV24-1 and TRBJ1-5; D gene ambiguous. V shed 3 bases and J shed 11 bases, with 16 bases lying between them. Germline CDR1 KGHDR, CDR2 SFDVKD. The CDR3 is made up of 14 amino acids. In nucleotides, the CDR3 is TGTGCCACCAGTGATCCCCATTCCCCGGGGACCCAGCATTTT. This encodes CATSDPHSPGTQHF.

This clone was observed a few times. The CDR3 protein is CASSVRTGEGTDTQYF. The CDR3 nucleotides read TGTGCCAGCAGCGTGCGGACAGGGGAGGGCACAGATACGCAGTATTTT. The V and J genes are TRBV9 and TRBJ2-3, with 9 positions matching TRBD1. V gave up 2 bases and J gave up 1 base; unmatched junction bases: 5. CDR1 SGDLS and CDR2 YYNGEE come from the germline V gene. This CDR3 has 16 amino acids.

This chain links TRBV27 with TRBJ1-2, with a weak D call TRBD1 (6 bases). This CDR3 has 12 residues. Germline V gene sequence: CDR1 MNHEY, CDR2 SMNVEV (reference sequence). Trimming stripped 10 bases from V and 5 bases from J, with 14 bases between. This CDR3 is CATAGVGYGYTF. CDR3 nucleotides: TGTGCCACCGCAGGGGTTGGGTATGGCTACACCTTC.

The V call is TRBV25-1, the J call TRBJ2-2; TRBD1 aligns across 11 bases. The CDR3 consists of 15 residues. J gave up 7 bases and V 6 bases, and 7 bases lay outside the gene matches. Germline V gene data show CDR1 as MGHDK and CDR2 as SYGVNS. The DNA for the CDR3 is TGTGCCAGCAGCCCGGACAGGGGGCTGGACGGGGAGCTGTTTTTT. Translation: CASSPDRGLDGELFF.

The chain employs TRBV7-7 and TRBJ2-6; D possibly corresponds to TRBD1 (6 bases). The CDR3 totals 16 residues. Germline CDR1 is SSHAT and CDR2 is FNYEAQ (reference sequence). CDR3 protein: CATGQSPDSGANVLTF. The CDR3 DNA sequence: TGTGCTACCGGACAGTCCCCGGACTCTGGGGCCAACGTCCTGACTTTC.

This chain joins TRBV10-3 and TRBJ1-5, with 7 positions matching TRBD1. Germline-derived CDR1 and CDR2 are ENHRY and SYGVKD. This CDR3 spans 15 amino acids. After removal of 3 bases from V and 0 bases from J, the junction contained 2 bases not matched to a gene. This CDR3 reads CAISDGQDSNQPQHF. For the CDR3, the DNA is TGTGCCATCAGTGACGGACAGGATAGCAATCAGCCCCAGCATTTT.

This clone was detected only once. The V call is TRBV19, the J call TRBJ2-7; possibly TRBD2 for D (6 bases). Germline V gene sequence: CDR1 LNHDA, CDR2 SQIVND (reference sequence). The length of the CDR3 is 18 residues. The V end was cut by 4 bases, the J end by 4 bases, with 26 bases between. The CDR3 coding sequence is TGTGCCAGTAGTAGTGGGGGGTGTGGGCTCAGGGTCGGTTACGAGCAGTACTTC. This encodes CASSSGGCGLRVGYEQYF.

In this sample, this clone turned up a few times. The chain uses TRBV11-3 and TRBJ2-3; 11 bases map to TRBD2. The CDR3 extends over 17 amino acids. Germline loops: CDR1 SGHNT, CDR2 YENEEA. The V and J ends lost 5 bases and 2 bases, in that order; junction bases with no gene match: 9. The CDR3 region is CASSPGTSGAHTDTQYF. For the CDR3, the DNA is TGTGCCAGCAGCCCAGGGACTAGCGGAGCCCACACAGATACGCAGTATTTT.

This chain joins TRBV14 and TRBJ2-1, with TRBD2 matching over 8 bases. The ends lost 4 bases at V and 5 bases at J; junction bases unmatched: 4. Germline V lookup: CDR1 SGHDN, CDR2 FVKESK. This CDR3 is 14 amino acids long. The CDR3 DNA reads TGTGCCAGCAGCCCGGGGGGGTCGCACAATGAGCAGTTCTTC. Protein: CASSPGGSHNEQFF.

This chain uses TRBV10-3 with TRBJ1-5; D uncertain. V was cut by 10 bases and J by 7 bases, with 17 bases left in between. This CDR3 has 13 amino acids. Germline V CDR1 and CDR2: ENHRY, SYGVKD. Written as DNA, the CDR3 is TGTGCCACGCGAGACCGGGCGGGGCAGCCCCAGCATTTT. It specifies CATRDRAGQPQHF.

This clone was recorded once. The CDR3 protein is CASSAMPGTGVRTGELFF. The DNA of the CDR3 is TGTGCCAGCAGCGCGATGCCGGGGACAGGGGTGAGGACCGGGGAGCTGTTTTTT. V is TRBV7-2 and J is TRBJ2-2, with 10 bases that match TRBD1. This CDR3 comprises 18 residues. With V trimmed by 5 bases and J by 5 bases, 14 bases remained unmatched. The germline CDR1 and CDR2 sequences are SGHTA and FQGNSA.

The chain couples TRBV19 to TRBJ1-1; D gene ambiguous. Germline lookup yields CDR1 LNHDA and CDR2 SQIVND (reference sequence). V was cut by 1 base and J by 3 bases, with 6 bases left in between. This CDR3 has 13 residues. The CDR3 sequence: CASSIAPYTEAFF. CDR3 DNA sequence: TGTGCCAGTAGTATAGCCCCCTACACTGAAGCTTTCTTT.

The genes are TRBV12-3 or TRBV12-4 and TRBJ1-5; maybe TRBD1 (5 bases). The CDR3 is 12 residues long. Trimming took 5 bases from V and 11 from J, leaving 13 bases between them. The CDR3, as DNA: TGTGCCAGCAGTCAACACAGGAAAACCCAGCATTTT. Protein product: CASSQHRKTQHF.